These 12 T cell receptor beta chains share one sample of origin, sequenced in a study of blood T cell repertoires in COVID-19. The protocol was immunoSEQ multiplex PCR, while the TCRdb copy is restricted to in-frame clones and leaves out a portion. Of roughly 160,000 clones listed, roughly 80% are singletons. Input material: PBMCs or T cells enriched from blood (not recorded which). These receptors all stem from a man aged 45-65 years who had recovered from COVID-19.

The chain employs TRBV25-1 and TRBJ2-1; D is undetermined. Germline-derived CDR1 and CDR2 are MGHDK and SYGVNS. The ends were cut back, 4 bases at V and 7 bases at J, with 5 bases in the middle. The CDR3 loop spans 11 amino acids. CDR3: CASSGLNEQFF. For the CDR3, the DNA is TGTGCCAGCAGTGGTTTAAATGAGCAGTTCTTC.

This clone was observed a few times. This sample also contains other DNA sequences that code for the same CDR3. The chain employs TRBV12-5 and TRBJ2-5, with 9 bases matching TRBD1. V shed 4 bases and J 4 bases; nucleotides not matched to a gene: 1. The germline V gene encodes CDR1 LGHNT and CDR2 FRNRAP. This CDR3 comprises 13 residues. The CDR3 region is CASGSGQGETQYF. CDR3 in DNA: TGTGCTAGTGGTTCGGGACAGGGAGAGACCCAGTACTTC.

CDR3 in DNA: TGTGCCAGCACCGAGATGGGCAGGCGCTACACTGAAGCTTTCTTT. Its translation: CASTEMGRRYTEAFF. The chain links TRBV6-5 to TRBJ1-1; D ambiguous. Trimming pared 7 bases from V and 3 bases from J, leaving 18 bases between. Looked up from germline, CDR1 is MNHEY and CDR2 is SVGAGI. The CDR3 totals 15 residues.

There are a few counts of this clone. The chain has TRBV4-2 and TRBJ1-5; TRBD1 might be the D (5 bases). The CDR3 spans 13 residues. The germline V gene has CDR1 LGHNA and CDR2 YNFKEQ. The ends were cut back, 3 bases at V and 5 bases at J, with 8 bases in the middle. The CDR3 DNA reads TGTGCCAGCAGCCAGGGGACTCATCAGCCCCAGCATTTT. Its protein product is CASSQGTHQPQHF.

The chain carries TRBV5-6 and TRBJ1-6, with D perhaps matching TRBD1 (5 bases). V lost 2 bases and J 6 bases, leaving 15 bases between the germline ends. From germline, CDR1 is SGHDT and CDR2 YYEEEE. The CDR3 sequence is 16 residues long. The CDR3 loop is CASSLGARLTNSPLHF. The CDR3 bases are TGTGCCAGCAGCTTAGGGGCGCGACTGACTAATTCACCCCTCCACTTT.

The rearrangement joins TRBV6-5 to TRBJ1-5; D call uncertain. The V gene's germline CDR1 is MNHEY and CDR2 SVGAGI. Trimming shortened V by 4 bases and J by 5 bases, and 9 bases separated the two germline ends. The CDR3 has 13 amino acids. The CDR3 loop reads CASSFGIDQPQHF. The CDR3 nucleotides are TGTGCCAGCAGTTTCGGTATCGATCAGCCCCAGCATTTT.

Comment on this clone: The sample carries other DNA sequences with the same CDR3. The chain joins TRBV5-1 to TRBJ1-2, with 9 bases aligning to TRBD1. Germline CDR1 SGHRS, CDR2 YFSETQ. The CDR3 is 14 amino acids. After removal of 4 bases from V and 5 bases from J, the junction contained 6 bases not matched to a gene. For the CDR3, the DNA is TGCGCCAGCAGCCTGGGACAGGGCGGATATGGCTACACCTTC. Protein sequence: CASSLGQGGYGYTF. The complete variable domain, with remaining parts taken from reference TRBV5-1 and TRBJ1-2, reads KAGVTQTPRYLIKTRGQQVTLSCSPISGHRSVSWYQQTPGQGLQFLFEYFSETQRNKGNFPGRFSGRQFSNSRSEMNVSTLELGDSALYLCASSLGQGGYGYTFGSGTRLTVV.

V is TRBV5-1 and J is TRBJ1-1; D is unresolved. Trimming shortened V by 4 bases and J by 1 base, and 8 bases separated the two germline ends. Germline CDR1 SGHRS, CDR2 YFSETQ. The CDR3 consists of 13 residues. CDR3: CASSEQPNTEAFF. Here the CDR3 DNA reads TGCGCCAGCAGCGAACAGCCGAACACTGAAGCTTTCTTT.

The chain joins TRBV7-2 to TRBJ2-1; 7 bases map to TRBD2. V shed 5 bases and J 5 bases; nucleotides not matched to a gene: 6. CDR1 is SGHTA, CDR2 FQGNSA, per germline. The CDR3 runs to 14 residues. CDR3 in DNA: TGTGCCAGCAGCCTCGGGACTACCAACAATGAGCAGTTCTTC. Its translation: CASSLGTTNNEQFF.

The chain couples TRBV7-8 to TRBJ2-6, with 8 bases matching TRBD1. The length of the CDR3 is 17 residues. V trimming: 5 bases; J trimming: 0 bases; junction bases outside the gene matches: 6. CDR1 is SGHVS, CDR2 FQNEAQ, per germline. CDR3: CASSPGQGPSGANVLTF. The CDR3 region has the DNA TGTGCCAGCAGCCCCGGACAGGGCCCCTCTGGGGCCAACGTCCTGACTTTC.

V gene TRBV19 combines with J gene TRBJ2-3, with TRBD2 matching over 7 bases. The V gene's germline CDR1 is LNHDA and CDR2 SQIVND (reference sequence). V dropped 8 bases and J dropped 0; count of bases not matched to a gene: 5. This CDR3 has 14 amino acids. In nucleotides, the CDR3 is TGTGCCAGTCGGGACTACCCTAGCACAGATACGCAGTATTTT. As protein: CASRDYPSTDTQYF.

The rearrangement uses TRBV5-1 and TRBJ1-4, with D possibly being TRBD1 (5 bases). Germline CDR1 SGHRS, CDR2 YFSETQ. The CDR3 totals 14 residues. Trimming took 4 bases from V and 6 from J, leaving 13 bases between them. CDR3 amino acids: CASSPAPGYEKLFF. In DNA form, the CDR3 reads TGCGCCAGCAGCCCCGCCCCAGGGTATGAAAAACTGTTTTTT.